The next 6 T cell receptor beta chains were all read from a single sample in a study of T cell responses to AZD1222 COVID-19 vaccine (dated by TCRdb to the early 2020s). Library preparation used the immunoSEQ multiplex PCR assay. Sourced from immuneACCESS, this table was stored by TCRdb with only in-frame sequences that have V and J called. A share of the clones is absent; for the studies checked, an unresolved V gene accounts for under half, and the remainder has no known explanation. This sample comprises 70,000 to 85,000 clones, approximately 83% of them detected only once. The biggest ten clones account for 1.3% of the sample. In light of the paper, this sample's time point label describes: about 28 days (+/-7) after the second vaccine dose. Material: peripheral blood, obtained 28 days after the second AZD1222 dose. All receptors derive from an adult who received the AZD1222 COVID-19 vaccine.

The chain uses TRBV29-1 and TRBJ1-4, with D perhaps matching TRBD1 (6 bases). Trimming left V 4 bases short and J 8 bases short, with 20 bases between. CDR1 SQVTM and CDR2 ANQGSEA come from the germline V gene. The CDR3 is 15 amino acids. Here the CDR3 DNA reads TGCAGCGTTGCGGTATCCGGGCAGGGGAACGAAAAACTGTTTTTT. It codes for CSVAVSGQGNEKLFF.

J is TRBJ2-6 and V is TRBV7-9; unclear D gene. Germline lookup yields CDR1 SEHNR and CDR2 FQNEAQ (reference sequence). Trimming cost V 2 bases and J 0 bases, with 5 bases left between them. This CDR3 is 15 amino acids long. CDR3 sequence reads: CASSLTVSGANVLTF. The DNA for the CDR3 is TGTGCCAGCAGCTTAACGGTCTCTGGGGCCAACGTCCTGACTTTC.

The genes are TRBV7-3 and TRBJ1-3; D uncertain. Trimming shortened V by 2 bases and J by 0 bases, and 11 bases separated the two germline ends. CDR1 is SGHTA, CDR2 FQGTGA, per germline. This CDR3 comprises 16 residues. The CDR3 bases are TGTGCCAGCAGCTTATTAGGAAGAGCCTCTGGAAACACCATATATTTT. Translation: CASSLLGRASGNTIYF.

CDR3 sequence reads: CASSKVPNVSYNEQFF. DNA for the CDR3: TGTGCCAGCAGCAAAGTCCCTAACGTCTCCTACAATGAGCAGTTCTTC. The chain joins TRBV21-1 to TRBJ2-1; no DNA check was done on the table's D call, TRBD2. TRBV21-1 is a pseudogene. The CDR3 spans 16 residues.

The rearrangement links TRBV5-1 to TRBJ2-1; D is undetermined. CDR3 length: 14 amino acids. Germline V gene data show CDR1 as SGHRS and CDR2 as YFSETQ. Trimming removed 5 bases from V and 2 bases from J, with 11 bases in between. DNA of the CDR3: TGCGCCAGCAGTCGCACGGATACCTACAATGAGCAGTTCTTC. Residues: CASSRTDTYNEQFF.

CDR3 nucleotide sequence: TGTGCCAGCAGCTTGGTGGACGGAAAGAACACTGAAGCTTTCTTT. Translation: CASSLVDGKNTEAFF. V usage is TRBV5-4 and J usage is TRBJ1-1; D is unclear. Trimming left V 0 bases short and J 1 base short, with 10 bases between. The CDR3 contains 15 residues. Germline CDR1 and CDR2: SGHNT and YYREEE (reference sequence).